This T cell receptor (beta chain) was sequenced during a study of Graves' ophthalmopathy and Graves' hyperthyroidism. This clonotype was seen many times. For repertoire sequencing, the TCR beta CDR3 regions were amplified from RNA transcripts. Scientists carried out first-round RT-PCR using HTBI primers and then a second-round multiplex PCR. TCRdb recomputed calls from the multiplex PCR reads with MiXCR, one row per CDR3 protein. In the table there are about 400,000 distinct CDR3 sequences, approximately 20% of which are singletons. Germline V gives CDR1 KGHDR, CDR2 SFDVKD. V lost 3 bases and J lost 1; bases outside the gene matches: 10. The CDR3 contains 18 residues.

This TCR came from a woman aged 18 to 35 with Graves' ophthalmopathy. V gene TRBV24-1 combines with J gene TRBJ2-5, with 10 bases that match TRBD1. The sequencing sample was made of peripheral blood. The CDR3 sequence is CATSDPGGTGAFQETQYF. The CDR3, as DNA: TGTGCCACCAGTGATCCAGGCGGGACAGGGGCGTTCCAAGAGACCCAGTACTTC.